This TCR beta chain was profiled in a study of control samples from healthy donors and cancer patients (dated by TCRdb to the early 2020s). Details on this clone: Its antigen target is currently unknown. There are no base qualities to consult, and no much larger clone falls within one base.

The library was obtained by the immunoSEQ multiplex PCR assay. TCRdb re-hosts the immuneACCESS table, in-frame sequences only. Its copies lack some clones; in the studies checked, an unresolved V gene accounts for under half of them, and the cause for the rest is not known. For this sample the table gives over 100,000 clones, of which 90% were detected only once. Approximately 4% of the sample rests with the top ten. The germline V and J ends show losses of 4 bases and 5 bases respectively, and no gene match explains 6 bases of the junction. Spanning cysteine to phenylalanine, the CDR3 consists of 16 amino acids. Here the CDR3 DNA is all that survives: 48 bases in frame from base 1. The germline V gene encodes CDR1 SGHNT and CDR2 YENEEA.

Recombination linked TRBV11-3 to TRBJ2-2, with 11 bases aligning to TRBD2. The origin of this receptor is a human donor in good health. The donor label of this sample is uncertain. The sequenced sample consisted of blood. The CDR3 protein: CASSSSGGLRTGELFF. The DNA reads as follows: TGTGCCAGCAGCTCTAGCGGGGGGCTGAGAACCGGGGAGCTGTTTTTT.